The 8 T cell receptor beta chains below come from one sample, sequenced in a study of shared clonotypes between healthy human individuals. In the naive CD8 group, cells lacked CD45RO and were positively selected for CCR7, so terminally differentiated effector memory CD45RA+ cells were left out. Sequencing used immunoSEQ multiplex PCR; TCRdb keeps in-frame clones, though not all of them. The table includes roughly 2,000,000 clones, approximately 94% detected once. Material for sequencing was naive CD8+ T cells sorted from blood. The source of these receptors is a man younger than 30 in good health.

The chain couples TRBV7-9 to TRBJ2-5; the D is unclear. The length of the CDR3 is 13 residues. CDR1 is SEHNR and CDR2 is FQNEAQ in the germline V gene (reference sequence). The V gene lost 5 bases and the J gene lost 5 bases, with 12 bases spanning the gap. The CDR3 DNA is TGTGCCAGCAGCCCGGCCGGTTTTGAGACCCAGTACTTC. As protein: CASSPAGFETQYF. The whole variable domain, filled in from reference TRBV7-9 and TRBJ2-5, reads DTGVSQNPRHKITKRGQNVTFRCDPISEHNRLYWYRQTLGQGPEFLTYFQNEAQLEKSRLLSDRFSAERPKGSFSTLEIQRTEQGDSAMYLCASSPAGFETQYFGPGTRLLVL.

The CDR3 nucleotides are TGTGCCAGCAGCTTGCAAGGGACCTCTGGGGCCAACGTCCTGACTTTC. This translates into CASSLQGTSGANVLTF. The V and J genes are TRBV5-4 and TRBJ2-6; either TRBD1 or TRBD2 may supply D (5 bases each). The length of the CDR3 is 16 residues. CDR1 is SGHNT, CDR2 YYREEE, per germline (reference sequence). The V end was cut by 1 base, the J end by 0 bases, with 8 bases between.

This CDR3 is CASSATGANTGELFF. The CDR3 DNA sequence: TGTGCCAGCAGTGCGACAGGTGCGAACACCGGGGAGCTGTTTTTT. The chain couples TRBV25-1 to TRBJ2-2; D possibly corresponds to TRBD1 (6 bases). The CDR3 is 15 amino acids. The ends were cut back, 4 bases at V and 0 bases at J, with 9 bases in the middle. Germline V gene lookup returns CDR1 MGHDK and CDR2 SYGVNS.

This chain links TRBV19 with TRBJ2-3, with D perhaps matching TRBD2 (6 bases). The germline V gene has CDR1 LNHDA and CDR2 SQIVND (reference sequence). The CDR3 has 14 amino acids. V lost 5 bases to trimming and J lost 2 bases, with 11 bases between them. The CDR3 sequence: CASSGGLITDTQYF. In nucleotides, the CDR3 is TGTGCCAGTAGTGGGGGACTCATCACAGATACGCAGTATTTT.

This rearrangement joins TRBV5-4 to TRBJ2-3, with D maybe TRBD2 (5 bases). V lost 6 bases and J lost 6, with 11 bases in between. There are 12 residues in the CDR3. Germline values: CDR1 SGHNT, CDR2 YYREEE (reference sequence). In nucleotides, the CDR3 is TGTGCCAGCAAGGGAGACCAGGATACGCAGTATTTT. Its protein product is CASKGDQDTQYF.

The rearrangement uses TRBV30 and TRBJ1-2; D gene ambiguous. The germline V gene has CDR1 GTSNPN and CDR2 SVGIG (reference sequence). The ends were cut back, 0 bases at V and 7 bases at J, with 12 bases in the middle. This CDR3 contains 13 residues. Here the CDR3 DNA reads TGTGCCTGGAGTGTATCCTGGAGTGTTGGCTACACCTTC. Its translation is CAWSVSWSVGYTF.

Written as DNA, the CDR3 is TGTGCCAGCAGCGTATCGAGCGGAGCGTCCGGGGTTGAGCAGTACTTC. Amino acids: CASSVSSGASGVEQYF. The chain combines TRBV9 with TRBJ2-7; a possible D gene is TRBD2 (5 bases). Deletions cut 1 base from V and 7 bases from J, with 21 bases between. The CDR3 is 16 residues long. Per the germline V gene, CDR1 is SGDLS and CDR2 is YYNGEE.

The chain employs TRBV7-8 and TRBJ1-4; D may be TRBD1 (6 bases). The V end lost 4 bases, the J end lost 6 bases, and 18 bases lay between the germline ends. This CDR3 has 16 residues. Per the germline V gene, CDR1 is SGHVS and CDR2 is FQNEAQ. The CDR3 reads CASSYVGDTGYEKLFF. DNA of the CDR3: TGTGCCAGCAGCTACGTGGGGGACACAGGATATGAAAAACTGTTTTTT. The full variable domain, with the rest looked up from reference TRBV7-8 and TRBJ1-4, is GAGVSQSPRYKVAKRGQDVALRCDPISGHVSLFWYQQALGQGPEFLTYFQNEAQLDKSGLPSDRFFAERPEGSVSTLKIQRTQQEDSAVYLCASSYVGDTGYEKLFFGSGTQLSVL.